This T cell receptor beta chain was sequenced in a study of shared clonotypes between healthy human individuals. Background on the study: Each donor contributed plates that comprised three CD4 naive, three CD4 memory, two CD8 naive and one CD8 memory. General observations from the study: How much donors shared clonotypes was expected to be affected by sequencing depth. When compared with the clonotypes that were shared by all four sorted-subset donors, the non-shared clonotypes turned out to have lower generation probabilities. Several donors showed sharing of 4.5% to 6% of naive CD4 clonotypes.

On this clone: The target antigen is unknown.

The repertoire was sequenced with immunoSEQ multiplex PCR; TCRdb's copy has only in-frame clones and lacks some. The table records about a million clones, about 70% of them present only once. The clonotype originates from a man between 18 and 29 years old in good health. Sequencing was carried out using memory CD4+ T cells sorted from blood. Stated subset: CD45RA-negative fraction.

CDR3 coding DNA: TGTGCCAGCAGTGATTCGGGGGGGCCGGCAGATACGCAGTATTTT. It is translated as CASSDSGGPADTQYF. V gene TRBV25-1 combines with J gene TRBJ2-3; 8 bases map to TRBD2. The V segment lost 3 bases and the J segment 4 bases; nucleotides outside the gene matches: 6. This CDR3 has 15 residues. Germline-derived CDR1 and CDR2 are MGHDK and SYGVNS.